This is a list of T cell receptor beta chains from one sample in a study of blood T cell repertoires in COVID-19. Sequencing was performed with immunoSEQ multiplex PCR; in TCRdb, only in-frame clones are kept and a portion is missing. This table holds hundreds of thousands of clones, approximately 86% found once. The sequencing sample was made of peripheral blood. These receptors came from a man between 65 and 79 years old with acute or convalescent COVID-19. Both conserved end residues are part of each CDR3. D genes are given only for firm matches. The listing skips clone size in some rows; elsewhere it reads once, few, many or a size class.

once TRBJ1-2 15 TRBV3-1/TRBV3-2 - CASSFGKGVIYGYTF TGTGCCAGCAGCTTCGGGAAGGGGGTAATCTATGGCTACACCTTC
- TRBJ2-5 15 TRBV3-1/TRBV3-2 - CASSQATSHQETQYF TGTGCCAGCAGCCAAGCAACTAGCCACCAAGAGACCCAGTACTTC
- TRBJ2-5 15 TRBV5-1 TRBD2 CASSPEGGGWQTQYF TGCGCCAGCAGCCCGGAAGGCGGGGGATGGCAGACCCAGTACTTC
- TRBJ2-3 14 TRBV6-2/TRBV6-3 - CASSYRTGYDTQYF TGTGCCAGCAGTTACCGAACAGGGTATGATACGCAGTATTTT
- TRBJ2-4 18 TRBV3-1/TRBV3-2 TRBD1 CASSQDSGQFGTKNIQYF TGTGCCAGCAGCCAAGATTCGGGACAGTTCGGAACCAAAAACATTCAGTACTTC
- TRBJ2-2 13 TRBV28 - CASSSPQGGELFF TGTGCCAGCAGTTCACCCCAGGGCGGGGAGCTGTTTTTT
- TRBJ2-7 14 TRBV19 TRBD1 CASSIEGTGSEQYF TGTGCCAGTAGTATCGAGGGGACAGGGAGCGAGCAGTACTTC
- TRBJ2-1 15 TRBV18 TRBD1 CASSQDRRNYNEQFF TGTGCCAGCTCTCAGGACAGGAGGAATTACAATGAGCAGTTCTTC
- TRBJ2-1 14 TRBV7-2 TRBD1 CASSSQGAHNEQFF TGTGCCAGCAGCTCACAGGGGGCTCACAATGAGCAGTTCTTC
- TRBJ1-1 12 TRBV28 - CASWGRPTEAFF TGTGCCAGCTGGGGCAGACCCACTGAAGCTTTCTTT
few TRBJ2-7 13 TRBV19 - CASSITAGYEQYF TGTGCCAGTAGTATCACGGCAGGGTACGAGCAGTACTTC
- TRBJ1-1 14 TRBV4-3 TRBD1 CASSQGQANTEAFF TGCGCCAGCAGCCAGGGACAGGCGAACACTGAAGCTTTCTTT
- TRBJ2-7 13 TRBV5-6 - CASSTGPAYEQYF TGTGCCAGCAGCACCGGTCCGGCCTACGAGCAGTACTTC
- TRBJ2-7 16 TRBV6-2/TRBV6-3 TRBD1 CASSPSGTGDPYEQYF TGTGCCAGCAGCCCTTCCGGGACAGGGGATCCCTACGAGCAGTACTTC
- TRBJ2-1 19 TRBV24-1 TRBD2 CATSDSGLAGGLMSDEQFF TGTGCCACCAGTGATTCGGGACTAGCGGGGGGGCTGATGTCGGATGAGCAGTTCTTC
- TRBJ1-5 16 TRBV30 TRBD1 CAWSPWGTGGDQPQHF TGTGCCTGGAGTCCTTGGGGGACAGGAGGGGATCAGCCCCAGCATTTT
- TRBJ1-1 13 TRBV7-3 - CASRQVQNTEAFF TGTGCCAGCAGACAGGTACAGAACACTGAAGCTTTCTTT
- TRBJ2-5 14 TRBV5-1 - CASSFTGRQETQYF TGCGCCAGCAGCTTTACAGGTAGACAAGAGACCCAGTACTTC
- TRBJ2-7 14 TRBV29-1 TRBD1 CSVSRQGEGGEQYF TGCAGCGTTTCCAGACAGGGCGAAGGCGGCGAGCAGTACTTC
- TRBJ2-5 15 TRBV15 TRBD1 CATSRERQGAETQYF TGTGCCACCAGCAGAGAGAGACAGGGGGCAGAGACCCAGTACTTC
- TRBJ1-3 17 TRBV24-1 TRBD1 CATSGRQGLSSGNTIYF TGTGCCACCAGTGGTCGACAGGGCTTGAGCTCTGGAAACACCATATATTTT
- TRBJ1-2 13 TRBV28 - CASRFRASYGYTF TGTGCCAGCAGATTCAGGGCCTCCTATGGCTACACCTTC
- TRBJ1-3 16 TRBV4-3 TRBD1 CASSQDGTASGNTIYF TGCGCCAGCAGCCAAGATGGGACAGCATCTGGAAACACCATATATTTT
- TRBJ2-7 14 TRBV29-1 TRBD1 CSVTAGTGAYEQYF TGCAGCGTCACCGCGGGGACAGGGGCGTACGAGCAGTACTTC
- TRBJ2-3 12 TRBV28 - CATEAWTDTQYF TGTGCCACTGAGGCTTGGACAGATACGCAGTATTTT
- TRBJ2-2 13 TRBV30 - CAWSVLNTGELFF TGTGCCTGGAGTGTACTGAACACCGGGGAGCTGTTTTTT
- TRBJ1-2 14 TRBV6-5 - CASISKDGLYGYTF TGTGCCAGCATCTCAAAGGATGGGCTCTATGGCTACACCTTC
- TRBJ1-1 13 TRBV2 TRBD1 CASRGQGATEAFF TGTGCCAGCAGGGGACAGGGGGCTACTGAAGCTTTCTTT
- TRBJ1-2 15 TRBV6-2/TRBV6-3 - CASSYSDPGFYGYTF TGTGCCAGCAGTTACTCGGACCCGGGATTCTATGGCTACACCTTC
- TRBJ2-7 13 TRBV10-3 - CAISEQVAWEQYF TGTGCCATCAGTGAACAGGTGGCTTGGGAGCAGTACTTC
- TRBJ2-3 16 TRBV6-5 TRBD2 CASSYLTSGSTDTQYF TGTGCCAGCAGTTACCTGACTAGCGGGAGTACAGATACGCAGTATTTT
- TRBJ1-6 12 TRBV12-3/TRBV12-4 - CARTPNNSPLHF TGTGCCAGGACTCCAAATAATTCACCCCTCCACTTT
- TRBJ2-1 16 TRBV24-1 - CATSDLSGSSYNEQFF TGTGCCACCAGTGATCTTAGCGGAAGCTCCTACAATGAGCAGTTCTTC
- TRBJ2-1 16 TRBV30 - CAWSVRGSPRNNEQFF TGTGCCTGGAGTGTACGGGGTAGCCCACGAAACAATGAGCAGTTCTTC
- TRBJ1-6 14 TRBV6-5 TRBD1 CASRTGTGNSPLHF TGTGCCAGCAGGACCGGGACAGGGAATTCACCCCTCCACTTT
- TRBJ2-6 15 TRBV5-6 - CASTFRGSGANVLTF TGTGCCAGCACCTTCAGGGGATCTGGGGCCAACGTCCTGACTTTC
few TRBJ2-1 17 TRBV4-2 - CASSRGGMASGNNEQFF TGTGCCAGCAGCCGAGGGGGGATGGCTAGCGGAAACAATGAGCAGTTCTTC
once TRBJ2-5 14 TRBV6-1 - CASSEFGVGETQYF TGTGCCAGCAGTGAATTCGGGGTCGGAGAGACCCAGTACTTC
once TRBJ1-2 14 TRBV6-5 TRBD1 CASSSSRGRNGYTF TGTGCCAGCAGTTCCTCCAGGGGGCGGAATGGCTACACCTTC
- TRBJ1-5 15 TRBV15 - CATSRDRPGNQPQHF TGTGCCACCAGCAGGGACAGACCGGGGAATCAGCCCCAGCATTTT
- TRBJ1-5 15 TRBV6-2/TRBV6-3 - CASSYDVIVLSPQHF TGTGCCAGCAGTTACGATGTCATCGTCCTTAGTCCCCAGCATTTT
- TRBJ1-5 15 TRBV7-2 - CASSLIPVGNQPQHF TGTGCCAGCAGCTTGATCCCCGTAGGCAATCAGCCCCAGCATTTT
- TRBJ1-1 12 TRBV6-5 - CASSRTGTEAFF TGTGCCAGCAGCAGAACAGGGACTGAAGCTTTCTTT
- TRBJ1-4 14 TRBV20-1 TRBD1 CSASTGTGTEKLFF TGCAGTGCTAGTACCGGGACAGGGACTGAAAAACTGTTTTTT
- TRBJ2-7 12 TRBV5-1 - CASSLQGYEQYF TGCGCCAGCAGCTTACAGGGCTACGAGCAGTACTTC
once TRBJ1-5 17 TRBV15 - CATSRDLFGHDGQPQHF TGTGCCACCAGCAGAGATCTTTTCGGACATGACGGGCAGCCCCAGCATTTT